This T cell receptor beta chain was documented in a study of identifying expanded T cells in peripheral blood (dated by TCRdb to 2018 to 2020). Regarding the complete study: Four technical replicates, made by sequencing separate aliquots from the same pool of genomic DNA, were compared pairwise.

In regard to this clone: Its specific antigen is unknown. No base quality values were provided; no much bigger clone lies one nucleotide off.

Measured from the cysteine to the phenylalanine, the CDR3 is 17 residues long. Only the CDR3 DNA stays, 51 bases, in frame from base 1. Study-wide conclusions, independent of this receptor: The binomial model flagged 0.9 to 1.5 differentially abundant clones between technical replicates but roughly 15 over approximately 2 weeks and 19 to 20 over approximately 4 weeks. Across all healthy-donor time intervals, the beta-binomial model significantly cut both the number of clones called differentially abundant and the false-positive rate. The authors expected that biological variance in healthy repertoires might rise further over much longer intervals, such as months to years. Variance in clone template counts between two-week samples significantly increased with total template count across all healthy donors.

During the collection period, no infections or other immune events were recorded for the healthy donors. Blood repertoires from healthy donors were used as a training cohort for calibrating time-dependent variance in a beta-binomial model of differential abundance of T-cell clones. The training cohort was composed of some ten healthy donors, 3 female and 7 male. The donors were between roughly 25 and 70 years old, with an average age of roughly 41 years. Whole blood was collected from each healthy donor at three time points spaced roughly two weeks apart and obtained from a commercial supplier. For immunosequencing, genomic DNA was extracted from whole blood that had not been sorted. TCRbeta CDR3 regions were profiled with the immunoSEQ Assay using bias-controlled multiplex PCR amplification of genomic DNA. Turning to the authors' computational methods: To quantify the absolute abundance of each unique TCRbeta CDR3 region, the sequences were collapsed and filtered. Differential abundance was tested with two models: a binomial (Fisher-equivalent) model and a beta-binomial model that adds time-dependent variance fitted from healthy donors. Any clone with fewer than 5 combined templates was excluded, and a clone was called differentially abundant if its Benjamini-Hochberg FDR was below 0.01. Beta-binomial variance was modeled as a function of total template count across the two samples using the form v = (b*log(k)+a)^2. Held by TCRdb, this immuneACCESS table contains in-frame sequences only and omits some clones. Under half of the omission traces to an unresolved V gene where checked; the cause of the rest is unknown. Clone size and the V and J calls come from that table; the DNA yielded D and trimming. In all, the sample holds approximately 140,000 clones, and 80% to 90% of those were seen once. The biggest ten clones account for 8.4% of the sample.

The source of this sequence is a person between 18 and 75 years old in good health. The chain joins TRBV21-1 to TRBJ2-1; the table names TRBD2, a call not compared with the DNA. TRBV21-1 is an annotated pseudogene. Specimen: blood. This receptor carries the CDR3 CASSKGLLAGTYNEQFF. The bases are TGTGCCAGCAGCAAAGGTTTACTAGCGGGGACCTACAATGAGCAGTTCTTC.